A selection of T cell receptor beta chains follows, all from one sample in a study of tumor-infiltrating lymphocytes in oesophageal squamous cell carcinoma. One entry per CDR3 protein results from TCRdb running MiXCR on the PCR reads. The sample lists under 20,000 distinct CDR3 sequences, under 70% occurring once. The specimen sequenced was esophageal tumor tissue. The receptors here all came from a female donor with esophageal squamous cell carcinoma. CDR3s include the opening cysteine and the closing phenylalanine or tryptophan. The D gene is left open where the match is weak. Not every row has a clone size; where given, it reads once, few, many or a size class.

CDR3: CASSSRLAGAREQYF
D: TRBD2
J: TRBJ2-4
V: TRBV7-6
size: -

CDR3: CASSLVGGSFNEQFF
D: -
J: TRBJ2-1
V: TRBV7-2
size: few

CDR3: CASRAGGEETQYF
D: TRBD2
J: TRBJ2-5
V: TRBV12-3/TRBV12-4
size: -

CDR3: CASSLRRGDSLGYNEQFF
D: -
J: TRBJ2-1
V: TRBV7-6
size: -

CDR3: CASSLWSGPQETQYF
D: -
J: -
V: TRBV7-3
size: -

CDR3: CATSSGHENTEAFF
D: -
J: TRBJ1-1
V: TRBV24-1
size: many

CDR3: CSARRDYRIAKNIQYF
D: TRBD2
J: TRBJ2-4
V: TRBV20-1
size: -

CDR3: CASSFAVQETQYF
D: -
J: TRBJ2-5
V: TRBV7-2
size: -

CDR3: CASSPMGGGTYNEQFF
D: -
J: TRBJ2-1
V: TRBV7-3
size: -

CDR3: CASSLAMAGTNYGYTF
D: -
J: TRBJ1-2
V: TRBV7-2
size: -

CDR3: CASSLQGEGETQYF
D: -
J: TRBJ2-5
V: TRBV7-3
size: -

CDR3: CASGEPGQGYEQYF
D: TRBD1
J: -
V: TRBV6-1
size: -

CDR3: CASSLASSYNEQYF
D: -
J: TRBJ2-5
V: TRBV7-2
size: -

CDR3: CASSLYIGSRVTDTQYF
D: -
J: TRBJ2-3
V: TRBV7-2
size: -

CDR3: CASSVSSADTQYF
D: -
J: TRBJ2-3
V: TRBV9
size: -

CDR3: CASSWGQVEETQYF
D: TRBD1
J: TRBJ2-5
V: TRBV11-2
size: few

CDR3: CASSSGRNEQYF
D: -
J: -
V: TRBV7-6
size: few

CDR3: CASSSWKGGYNEQFF
D: -
J: TRBJ2-1
V: TRBV7-2
size: few

CDR3: CASSLDFGISYNEQFF
D: -
J: -
V: TRBV7-2
size: once

CDR3: CSVNRGQSYEQYF
D: -
J: TRBJ2-7
V: TRBV29-1
size: -

CDR3: CASSGRARTSGLYEQYF
D: TRBD2
J: TRBJ2-7
V: TRBV7-9
size: -

CDR3: CASSSKLVSNEQFF
D: -
J: TRBJ2-1
V: TRBV7-2
size: -

CDR3: CASTTKKGMVAWNTEAFF
D: -
J: TRBJ1-1
V: TRBV6-1
size: many

CDR3: CASSTRDRDLLSFSSYNEQFF
D: TRBD1
J: -
V: TRBV7-2
size: few

CDR3: CASSLGLAGDGGTGELFF
D: TRBD2
J: TRBJ2-2
V: TRBV6-9
size: -

CDR3: CASSLGVAGDQETQYF
D: TRBD2
J: TRBJ2-5
V: TRBV7-2
size: once

CDR3: CASSLRRGRETQYF
D: TRBD2
J: -
V: TRBV7-3
size: few

CDR3: CASSSPNTGELFF
D: -
J: TRBJ2-2
V: TRBV7-3
size: -

CDR3: CASSYSTSGDFETQYF
D: TRBD2
J: TRBJ2-5
V: TRBV6-6
size: -

CDR3: CASSYGLASYNEQFF
D: TRBD2
J: TRBJ2-1
V: TRBV6-6
size: -

CDR3: CASSLDPGRNTGELFF
D: -
J: TRBJ2-2
V: TRBV7-8
size: -

CDR3: CASSPGIQNGKTQYF
D: -
J: -
V: TRBV12-3/TRBV12-4
size: few

CDR3: CASSLARADEQFF
D: -
J: TRBJ2-1
V: TRBV7-6
size: -

CDR3: CAISVQGFNEKLFF
D: -
J: TRBJ1-4
V: TRBV10-3
size: few

CDR3: CASSELNGETQYF
D: -
J: -
V: TRBV9
size: -

CDR3: CASSIAGSSTDTQYF
D: -
J: TRBJ2-3
V: TRBV7-6
size: few

CDR3: CASSPRRAGVTDTQYF
D: -
J: TRBJ2-3
V: TRBV7-2
size: -

CDR3: CASSLETGGSVREKLFF
D: TRBD1
J: TRBJ1-4
V: TRBV11-2
size: many

CDR3: CASSLRPGSTDTQYF
D: -
J: TRBJ2-3
V: TRBV7-3
size: once

CDR3: CASSLSQGMTEAFF
D: -
J: TRBJ1-1
V: TRBV12-3/TRBV12-4
size: -

CDR3: CASSESYEQFF
D: -
J: TRBJ2-1
V: TRBV25-1
size: -

CDR3: CASSLRIGSSGRREETQYF
D: TRBD2
J: -
V: TRBV12-3/TRBV12-4
size: -